This TCR beta chain stems from a study of cytomegalovirus exposure and HLA in healthy donors (dated by TCRdb to the late 2010s). Regarding the study in general: An earlier analysis of roughly 630 of the donors reported approximately 300 Gb of sequence data and some 120 million unique TCR beta sequences from about 180 million T cells. Among the roughly 430 genotyped donors, around 81% belonged to the genetic ancestry cluster associated with self-reported Caucasian donors. To decide whether each TCR beta V gene segment behaved as functional or pseudogenic, an earlier analysis of nearly 600 of the donors relied on high-throughput TCR beta sequencing. Around 320 gigabases of sequencing data and approximately 85 million unique TCR sequences were included in an early release covering roughly 700 HLA-typed donors. The study aimed to test whether cataloging public T cell receptors could reveal signatures of past pathogen exposure. High-throughput TCR immunosequencing, statistical association of individual TCRs with disease status, and machine learning were combined to predict cytomegalovirus infection status. Donor age, sex, ethnicity and CMV serostatus were collected together with the repertoire data. Typing coverage varied by locus: roughly 620-640 donors for A, B, C, DRB1 and DQB1; under 550 for DQA1; over 600 for DPA1; approximately 470 for DPB1. In addition to the first cohort of around 670 subjects, a separate validation cohort of 120 different subjects was used. Every discovery cohort repertoire had been produced on one sequencing platform. Using immunosequencing, the study profiled T cell repertoires from 500 to 800 subjects and related those repertoires to cytomegalovirus serostatus. Rather than drawing on any new phenotypic data, the later analysis identified candidate immune exposures from TCR beta sequences and the way those sequences occurred across donors. On average, over 200,000 unique TCR beta nucleotide sequences were sequenced per donor among about 400 genotyped donors of the cohort, with roughly a sixth of those sequences being non-productive. HLA typing covered class I and class II loci at four-digit resolution. Roughly 5 DR-DQ haplotypes were handled as single units for association and clustering, since linkage in the cohort was strong. To study patterns of TCR occurrence, a later analysis re-analyzed previously published TCR beta repertoires from 700 or so donors and added high-resolution HLA genotyping. A later genetic analysis took genome-wide SNP genotypes for about 55% of the roughly 700 donors and used that subset as a discovery cohort. Findings and caveats that apply to the study as a whole: Only TCR beta chains were sequenced in this cohort, and the absence of alpha or paired-chain data limited detectable features. In a later analysis, several top co-occurrence clusters were reported to appear linked to parvovirus B19, influenza, CMV and Epstein-Barr virus. According to a later analysis, TCR association rates differed among HLA loci, with DRB1 alleles showing the most associated TCRs and HLA-C alleles showing the fewest. In both the original and validation cohorts, the classifier was reported to diagnose cytomegalovirus status with high specificity and sensitivity. A cluster of highly shared sequence variants was judged likely to represent a technical artifact of the sequencing pipeline. According to a later analysis, most CMV-associated TCR beta chains appeared to be HLA-restricted, and the HLA associations seemed to be driven largely by CMV exposure. Because HLA typing was unavailable for some donors at each locus, only the typed subset was used in association tests. Correlated functional status among segregating V segments might be attributable to linkage disequilibrium, but an unknown experimental factor could not be ruled out. Strong co-occurrence of HLA alleles, especially DR and DQ, made assigning TCR associations to individual alleles difficult. According to the authors, the approach could potentially be generalized to other disease states and immunological phenotypes. In vitro tests confirmed that three of the cytomegalovirus-associated TCR beta chains recognize cytomegalovirus antigens. A later genetic analysis reported fewer N-insertions in productive TCRs among donors in an Asian-associated ancestry cluster than the roughly 700-donor mean. A later genetic analysis associated a missense DCLRE1C variant with V-gene and J-gene trimming of TCR beta chains, and an independent cohort replicated the association. A further reported finding was that TCR beta sequences accurately predicted the HLA-A and HLA-B alleles for most subjects in the first cohort. In a later analysis, HLA-associated TCR beta chains were found to be more clonally expanded and to have lower generation probabilities than equally common non-associated chains. At a false discovery rate of 0.05, a later analysis linked around 15,000 TCR beta sequences to specific HLA alleles. Presence/absence analyses assumed roughly uniform sequencing depth across donors, an assumption that may not hold. Across donors, most TCR sequences were observed very rarely, whereas some public TCRs were present in many individuals. In an earlier analysis of around 500 of the donors, most TCR beta V segments appeared in productive rearrangements about 87% or about 30% of the time, broadly matching IMGT annotations. The earlier analysis of around 600 of the donors excluded some 16 rarely observed V segments, including chromosome 9 orphons, because counts were too low. The 87-base-pair reads could not distinguish some IMGT-functional V segments, including TRBV6-2 and TRBV6-3, so those segments were excluded. The study listed 150 to 200 TCR beta chains as associated with cytomegalovirus. CMV serostatus was the only immune exposure information available for the cohort.

The cohort comprised several hundred healthy bone marrow donors. At the time of sampling, every cohort member was nominally healthy, though immune exposures that went unrecorded were likely present. The donor was CMV seropositive and was included in the group of 250 to 350 seropositive cohort members. Every donor gave a peripheral blood sample, and the peripheral blood mononuclear cells from that sample were used for TCR beta sequencing. The Qiagen DNeasy Blood Extraction Kit was used to extract genomic DNA from the blood cell samples. From the germline V gene (reference sequence), CDR1 is SGHNT and CDR2 is YYREEE. The junction shows trimming of 5 bases on V and 4 bases on J, and the gene matches do not reach 6 bases of it. The CDR3 measures 15 amino acids from cysteine to phenylalanine. The kept DNA is CDR3 alone, 45 bases in frame from the first base. As concerns this clone: Its antigen target is currently unknown. Base qualities are not at hand, and no much larger clone is one base apart.

Library generation was performed with the immunoSEQ multiplex PCR assay. The multiplex PCR relied on a mix of 60 forward primers for TCR Vbeta segments and 13 reverse primers for TCR Jbeta segments. A multiplex PCR assay on genomic DNA amplified the CDR3 region of rearranged TCR beta genes. Amplified TCR beta libraries were sequenced as 87-base-pair reads on the Illumina HiSeq System. Regarding the original processing steps: Across the 670 or so repertoires, a later analysis counted some 81 million unique TCR beta chains, some 11 million of which were shared by at least two donors. A nearest-neighbor algorithm error-corrected the raw reads and collapsed the reads into unique sequences, merging closely related sequences to remove PCR and sequencing errors. V, D and J gene segments were assigned by aligning CDR3 sequences to IMGT reference sequences. For a sequence to be retained, a match of at least six nucleotides was required to both a V gene segment and a J gene segment. A rearrangement was called productive if the CDR3 had no stop codons and remained in frame with V and J, and every other rearrangement was called non-productive. CDR3 was defined by IMGT convention, running from the second conserved V-encoded cysteine to the conserved J-encoded phenylalanine. In an earlier analysis of around 540 of the donors, sequences lacking an unambiguous match to a single V gene segment were excluded. In an earlier analysis of approximately 500 of the donors, a V segment was called functional when productive rearrangements were above 56.7%, and segregating when the standard deviation between donors exceeded 5%. A statistical classification framework was built for diagnosing cytomegalovirus status from the catalog of TCR beta chain sequences. In a later analysis, TCR nucleotide sequences were compared against IMGT/GENE-DB human TR gene sequences so that V and J genes could be assigned. The TCRdist pipeline was used in a later analysis to assign CDR3 sequences and most-parsimonious VDJ recombination scenarios. In a later analysis, every TCR beta chain was defined by the combination of its CDR3 amino acid sequence and its V-gene family, and reads without a unique V-gene family were dropped. As a way to deal with suspected cross-contamination and a sequencing artifact, a later analysis dropped over 550 nucleotide sequences that were highly shared and had low generation probability. In a later analysis, a clonal expansion index for each public chain was calculated from normalized within-repertoire ranks of inferred template counts. Generation probabilities in a later analysis came from a VDJ recombination model fitted to out-of-frame rearrangements, and those results were checked against IGoR. In a later analysis, hypergeometric tests were used to score TCR-TCR, TCR-HLA and TCR-CMV co-occurrence, with a repertoire-size bias correction applied to TCR pairs. In a later analysis, false discovery rates were estimated by permuting HLA or CMV assignments 20 times. A later analysis grouped co-occurring TCRs with DBSCAN, adding TCRdist sequence similarity when clustering within HLA-allele-positive subsets. For co-occurrence clustering, repertoires with fewer than 30,000 or more than 120,000 public chains were excluded, along with roughly five repertoires with anomalous nucleotide sharing. The clones in this table, taken by TCRdb from immuneACCESS, are in-frame only. Not every clone is retained; where verified, under half of the shortfall comes from an unresolved V gene, and the cause of the rest is unknown. That table supplies the V and J calls and clone size; D and trimming were determined from the DNA. The sample table holds about 200,000 clones, of which roughly 86% were seen once. In total, the top ten clones hold about 3.5% of the sample.

The rearrangement joined TRBV5-4 to TRBJ2-2; the junction holds 9 bases that match TRBD1. This TCR was recovered from a man in his forties in good health and CMV-seropositive. Sequencing was performed on PBMCs. The DNA sequence reads TGTGCCAGCAGTAGACAGGGGGGGGCCACCGGGGAGCTGTTTTTT. Its protein reads: CASSRQGGATGELFF.